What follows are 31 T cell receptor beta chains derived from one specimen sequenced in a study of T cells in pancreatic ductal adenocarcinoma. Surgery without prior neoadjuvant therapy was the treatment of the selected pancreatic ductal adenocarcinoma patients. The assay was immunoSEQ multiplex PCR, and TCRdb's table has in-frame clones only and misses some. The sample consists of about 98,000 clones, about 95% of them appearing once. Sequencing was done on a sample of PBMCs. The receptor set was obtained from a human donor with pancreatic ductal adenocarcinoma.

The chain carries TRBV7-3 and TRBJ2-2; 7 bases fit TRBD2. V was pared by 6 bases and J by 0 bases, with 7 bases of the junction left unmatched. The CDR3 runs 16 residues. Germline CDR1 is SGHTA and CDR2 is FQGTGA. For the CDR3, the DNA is TGTGCCAGCAGGTATAGCGGGTCCGCGAACACCGGGGAGCTGTTTTTT. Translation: CASRYSGSANTGELFF.

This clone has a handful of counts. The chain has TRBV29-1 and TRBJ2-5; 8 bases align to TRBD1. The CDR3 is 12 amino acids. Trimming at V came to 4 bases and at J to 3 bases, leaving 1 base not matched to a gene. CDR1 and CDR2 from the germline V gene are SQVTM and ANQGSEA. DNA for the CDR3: TGCAGCGTTGCGGACAGGGAAGAGACCCAGTACTTC. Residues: CSVADREETQYF.

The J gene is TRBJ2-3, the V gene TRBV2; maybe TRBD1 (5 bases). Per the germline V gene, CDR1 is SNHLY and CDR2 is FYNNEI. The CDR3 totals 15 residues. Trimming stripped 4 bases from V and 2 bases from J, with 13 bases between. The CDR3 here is CASSAQGTLTDTQYF. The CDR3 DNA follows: TGTGCCAGCAGTGCTCAGGGTACACTCACAGATACGCAGTATTTT.

CDR3 nucleotide sequence: TGTGCCGCCGCAGTGTCCTACAATGAGCAGTTCTTC. Protein sequence: CAAAVSYNEQFF. The chain has TRBV30 and TRBJ2-1; D is undetermined. The CDR3 extends over 12 amino acids. Germline values: CDR1 GTSNPN, CDR2 SVGIG (reference sequence). Trimming pared 8 bases from V and 1 base from J, leaving 9 bases between.

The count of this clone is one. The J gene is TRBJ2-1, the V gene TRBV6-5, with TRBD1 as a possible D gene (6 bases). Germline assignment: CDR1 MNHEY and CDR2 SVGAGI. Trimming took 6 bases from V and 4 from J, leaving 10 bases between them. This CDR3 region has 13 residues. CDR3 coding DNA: TGTGCCAGCAGCACAGGGAATTACAATGAGCAGTTCTTC. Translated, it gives CASSTGNYNEQFF.

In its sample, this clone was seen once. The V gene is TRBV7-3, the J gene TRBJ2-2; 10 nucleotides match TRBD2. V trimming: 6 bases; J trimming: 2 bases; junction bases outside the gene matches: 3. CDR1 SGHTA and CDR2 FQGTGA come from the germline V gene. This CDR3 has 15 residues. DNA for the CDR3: TGTGCCAGCAGTTTAGCGGGAGGTAACACCGGGGAGCTGTTTTTT. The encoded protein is CASSLAGGNTGELFF.

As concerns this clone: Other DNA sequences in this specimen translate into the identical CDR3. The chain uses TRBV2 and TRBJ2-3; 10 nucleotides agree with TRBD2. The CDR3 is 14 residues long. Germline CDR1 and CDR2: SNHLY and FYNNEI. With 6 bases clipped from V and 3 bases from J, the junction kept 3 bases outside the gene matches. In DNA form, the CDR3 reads TGTGCCAGCAGGGTAGCGGGAGGAACAGATACGCAGTATTTT. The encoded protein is CASRVAGGTDTQYF.

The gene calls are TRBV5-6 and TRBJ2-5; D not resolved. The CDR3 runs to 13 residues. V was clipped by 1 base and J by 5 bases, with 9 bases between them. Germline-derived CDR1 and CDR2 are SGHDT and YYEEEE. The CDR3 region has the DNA TGTGCCAGCAGCTTGTCGAGTCCTGAGACCCAGTACTTC. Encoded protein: CASSLSSPETQYF.

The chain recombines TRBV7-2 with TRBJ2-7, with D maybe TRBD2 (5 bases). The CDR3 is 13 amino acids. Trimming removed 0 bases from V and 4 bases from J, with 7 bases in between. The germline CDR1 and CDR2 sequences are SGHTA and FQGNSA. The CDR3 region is CASSLAGEYEQYF. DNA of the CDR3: TGTGCCAGCAGCTTAGCGGGAGAGTACGAGCAGTACTTC.

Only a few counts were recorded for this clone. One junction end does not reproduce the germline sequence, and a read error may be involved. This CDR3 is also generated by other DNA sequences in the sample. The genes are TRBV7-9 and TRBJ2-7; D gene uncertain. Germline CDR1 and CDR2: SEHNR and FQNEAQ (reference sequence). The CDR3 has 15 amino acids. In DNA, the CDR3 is TGCGCCAGCAGCCAAAACCTTGCTAGCTCCTACGAGCAGTACTTC. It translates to CASSQNLASSYEQYF. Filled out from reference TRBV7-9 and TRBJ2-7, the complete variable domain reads DTGVSQNPRHKITKRGQNVTFRCDPISEHNRLYWYRQTLGQGPEFLTYFQNEAQLEKSRLLSDRFSAERPKGSFSTLEIQRTEQGDSAMYLCASSQNLASSYEQYFGPGTRLTVT.

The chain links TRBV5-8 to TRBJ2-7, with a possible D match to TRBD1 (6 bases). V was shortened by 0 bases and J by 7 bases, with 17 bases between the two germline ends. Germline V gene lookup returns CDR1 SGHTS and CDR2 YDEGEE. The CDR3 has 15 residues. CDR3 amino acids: CASSLDRERMREQYF. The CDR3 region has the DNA TGTGCCAGCAGCTTGGACAGGGAAAGGATGAGGGAGCAGTACTTC.

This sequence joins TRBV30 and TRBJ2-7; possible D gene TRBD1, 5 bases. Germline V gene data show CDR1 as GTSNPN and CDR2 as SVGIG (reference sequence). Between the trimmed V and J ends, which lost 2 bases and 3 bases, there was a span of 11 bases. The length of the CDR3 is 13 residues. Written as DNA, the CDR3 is TGTGCCTGGAGTCCCATAGGGGACTACGAGCAGTACTTC. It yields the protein CAWSPIGDYEQYF.

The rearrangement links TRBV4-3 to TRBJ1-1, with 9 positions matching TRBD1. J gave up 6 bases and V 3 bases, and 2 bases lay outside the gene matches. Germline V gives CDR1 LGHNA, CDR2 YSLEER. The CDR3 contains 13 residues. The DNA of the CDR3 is TGCGCCAGCAGCCAGGGGACAGGGTCTGAAGCTTTCTTT. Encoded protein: CASSQGTGSEAFF.

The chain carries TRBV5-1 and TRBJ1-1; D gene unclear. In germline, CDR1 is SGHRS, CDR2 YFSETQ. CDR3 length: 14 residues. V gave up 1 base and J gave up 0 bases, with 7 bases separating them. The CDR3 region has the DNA TGCGCCAGCAGCTTGACGACACTGAACACTGAAGCTTTCTTT. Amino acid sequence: CASSLTTLNTEAFF.

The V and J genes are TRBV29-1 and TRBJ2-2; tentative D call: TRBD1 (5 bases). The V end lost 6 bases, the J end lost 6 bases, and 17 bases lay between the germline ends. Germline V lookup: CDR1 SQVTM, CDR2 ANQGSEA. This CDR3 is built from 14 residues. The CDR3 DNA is TGCAGCGTATCCCCAGGGCAGTCGTCCGGGGAGCTGTTTTTT. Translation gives CSVSPGQSSGELFF.

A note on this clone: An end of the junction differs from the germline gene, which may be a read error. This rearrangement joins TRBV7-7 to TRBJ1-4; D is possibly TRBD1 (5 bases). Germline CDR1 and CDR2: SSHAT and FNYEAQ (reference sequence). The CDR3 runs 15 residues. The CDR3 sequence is CASSLGDSTNEKLFF. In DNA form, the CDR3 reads TGTGCTAGCAGCTTAGGGGACTCAACTAATGAAAAACTGTTTTTT.

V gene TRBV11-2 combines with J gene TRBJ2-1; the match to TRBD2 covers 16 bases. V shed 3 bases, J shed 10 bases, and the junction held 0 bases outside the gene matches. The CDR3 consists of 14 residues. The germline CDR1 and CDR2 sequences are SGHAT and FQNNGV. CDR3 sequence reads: CASSLGLAGGEQFF. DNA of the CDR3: TGTGCCAGCAGCTTGGGACTAGCGGGAGGGGAGCAGTTCTTC.

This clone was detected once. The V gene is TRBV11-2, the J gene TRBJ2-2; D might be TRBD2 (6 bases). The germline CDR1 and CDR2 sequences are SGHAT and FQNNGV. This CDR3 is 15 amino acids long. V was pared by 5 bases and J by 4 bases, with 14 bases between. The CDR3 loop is CASSPDYPPTGELFF. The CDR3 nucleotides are TGTGCCAGCAGCCCGGACTACCCACCCACCGGGGAGCTGTTTTTT.

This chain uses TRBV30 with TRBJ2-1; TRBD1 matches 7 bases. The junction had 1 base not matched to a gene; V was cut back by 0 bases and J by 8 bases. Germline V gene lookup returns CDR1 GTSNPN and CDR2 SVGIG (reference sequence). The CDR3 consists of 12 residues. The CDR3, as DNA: TGTGCCTGGAGTGTCCAGGGGGATGAGCAGTTCTTC. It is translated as CAWSVQGDEQFF.

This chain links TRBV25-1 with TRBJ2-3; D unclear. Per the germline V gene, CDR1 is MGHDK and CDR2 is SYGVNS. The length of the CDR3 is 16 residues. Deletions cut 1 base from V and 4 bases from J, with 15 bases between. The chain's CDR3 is CASSELHSGLSDTQYF. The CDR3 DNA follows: TGTGCCAGCAGTGAATTGCACAGTGGGTTGTCAGATACGCAGTATTTT.

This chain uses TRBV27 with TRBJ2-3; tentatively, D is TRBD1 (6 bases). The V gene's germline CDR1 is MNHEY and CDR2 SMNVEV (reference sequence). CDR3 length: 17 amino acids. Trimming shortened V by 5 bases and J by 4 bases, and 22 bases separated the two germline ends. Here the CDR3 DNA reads TGTGCCAGCAGTCCCCAATTACGTACAGGGAGCGCAGATACGCAGTATTTT. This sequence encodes CASSPQLRTGSADTQYF.

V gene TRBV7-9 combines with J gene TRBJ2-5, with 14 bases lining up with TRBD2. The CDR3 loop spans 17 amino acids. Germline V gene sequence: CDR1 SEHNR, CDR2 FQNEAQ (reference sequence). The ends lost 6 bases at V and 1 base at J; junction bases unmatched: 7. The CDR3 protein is CASRGLAGEELQETQYF. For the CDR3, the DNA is TGTGCCAGCAGGGGACTAGCGGGAGAAGAGCTCCAAGAGACCCAGTACTTC.

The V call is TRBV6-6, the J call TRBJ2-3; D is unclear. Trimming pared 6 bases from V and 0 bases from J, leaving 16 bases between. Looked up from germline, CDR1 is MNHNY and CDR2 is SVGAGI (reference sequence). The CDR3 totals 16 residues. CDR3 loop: CASRYRLQSSTDTQYF. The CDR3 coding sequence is TGTGCCAGCAGGTATCGGCTACAGAGTAGCACAGATACGCAGTATTTT.

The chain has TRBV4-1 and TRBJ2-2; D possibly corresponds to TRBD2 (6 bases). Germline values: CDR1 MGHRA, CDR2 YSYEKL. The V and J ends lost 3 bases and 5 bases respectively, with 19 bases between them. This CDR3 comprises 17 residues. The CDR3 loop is CASSHPREGRGTGELFF. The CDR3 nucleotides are TGCGCCAGCAGCCACCCTCGGGAAGGGCGGGGAACCGGGGAGCTGTTTTTT.

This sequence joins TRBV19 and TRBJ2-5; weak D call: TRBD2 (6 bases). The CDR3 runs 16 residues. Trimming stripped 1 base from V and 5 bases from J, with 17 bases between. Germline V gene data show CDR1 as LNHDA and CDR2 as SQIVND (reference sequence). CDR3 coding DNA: TGTGCCAGTAGTATAGGCAATAGCGGACCTGGGGAGACCCAGTACTTC. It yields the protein CASSIGNSGPGETQYF.

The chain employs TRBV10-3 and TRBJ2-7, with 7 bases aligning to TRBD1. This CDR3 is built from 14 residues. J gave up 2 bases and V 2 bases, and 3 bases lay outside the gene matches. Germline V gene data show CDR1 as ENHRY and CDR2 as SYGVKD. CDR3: CAISEKGQPYEQYF. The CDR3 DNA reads TGTGCCATCAGTGAGAAGGGACAGCCCTACGAGCAGTACTTC.

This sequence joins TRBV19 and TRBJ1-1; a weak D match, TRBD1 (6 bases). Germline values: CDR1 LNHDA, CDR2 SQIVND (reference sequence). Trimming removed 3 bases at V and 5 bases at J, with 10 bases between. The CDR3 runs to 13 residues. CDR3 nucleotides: TGTGCCAGTAGTATTACAGGGTGGACTGAAGCTTTCTTT. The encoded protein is CASSITGWTEAFF.

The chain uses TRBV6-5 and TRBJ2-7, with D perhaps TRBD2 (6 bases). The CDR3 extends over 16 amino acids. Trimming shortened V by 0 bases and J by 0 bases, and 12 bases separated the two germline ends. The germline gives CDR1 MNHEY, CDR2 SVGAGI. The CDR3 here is CASSYSLGGVSYEQYF. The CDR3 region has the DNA TGTGCCAGCAGTTACTCCCTTGGCGGGGTCTCCTACGAGCAGTACTTC.

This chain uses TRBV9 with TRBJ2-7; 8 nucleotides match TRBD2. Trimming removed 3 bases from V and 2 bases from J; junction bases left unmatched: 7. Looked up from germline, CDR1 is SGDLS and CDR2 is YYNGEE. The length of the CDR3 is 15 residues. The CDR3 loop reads CASSAGAGETYEQYF. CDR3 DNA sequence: TGTGCCAGCAGCGCAGGAGCGGGAGAGACCTACGAGCAGTACTTC.

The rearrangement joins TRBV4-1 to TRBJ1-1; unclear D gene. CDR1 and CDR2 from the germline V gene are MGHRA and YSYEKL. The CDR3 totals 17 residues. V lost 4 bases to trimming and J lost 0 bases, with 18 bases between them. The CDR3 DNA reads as TGCGCCAGCAGCCCAGGAGGGAAAGGGCCCATGAACACTGAAGCTTTCTTT. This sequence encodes CASSPGGKGPMNTEAFF.

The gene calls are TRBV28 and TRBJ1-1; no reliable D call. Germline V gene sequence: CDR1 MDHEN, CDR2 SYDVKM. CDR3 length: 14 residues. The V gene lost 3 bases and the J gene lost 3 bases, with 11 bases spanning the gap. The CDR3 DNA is TGTGCCAGCAGTTTCGTGGGTAGCCACACTGAAGCTTTCTTT. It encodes CASSFVGSHTEAFF. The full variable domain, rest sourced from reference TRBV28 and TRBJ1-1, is DVKVTQSSRYLVKRTGEKVFLECVQDMDHENMFWYRQDPGLGLRLIYFSYDVKMKEKGDIPEGYSVSREKKERFSLILESASTNQTSMYLCASSFVGSHTEAFFGQGTRLTVV.